The 28 T cell receptor beta chains below were found in one sample sequenced in a study of OX40 agonist ivuxolimab in advanced cancers. Assay: immunoSEQ multiplex PCR; the TCRdb copy retains only in-frame clones and omits some. The data contain tens of thousands of clones, around 94% of them singletons. This sample comprised CD4+ or CD8+ T cells sorted from blood, obtained in a trial of the OX40 agonist ivuxolimab. These receptors all stem from an adult with an advanced solid tumor such as melanoma, head and neck, liver or kidney cancer.

This clone was seen just once. This chain connects TRBV5-1 to TRBJ1-1; D unresolved. V lost 1 base and J lost 1, with 14 bases in between. The CDR3 is 16 residues long. Germline values: CDR1 SGHRS, CDR2 YFSETQ. CDR3 DNA sequence: TGCGCCAGCAGCTTGATGACCTCTAGCCGGAACACTGAAGCTTTCTTT. Residues: CASSLMTSSRNTEAFF.

The CDR3 is CAISEDAGTTDYEQYF. CDR3 sequence (DNA): TGTGCCATCAGTGAGGATGCCGGGACTACGGACTACGAGCAGTACTTC. The chain carries TRBV10-3 and TRBJ2-7, with 7 bases lining up with TRBD2. Germline values: CDR1 ENHRY, CDR2 SYGVKD. The CDR3 is 16 amino acids. The junction had 10 bases not matched to a gene; V was cut back by 2 bases and J by 3 bases.

V usage is TRBV4-1 and J usage is TRBJ2-3, with D perhaps matching TRBD2 (6 bases). CDR1 MGHRA and CDR2 YSYEKL come from the germline V gene. V was pared by 4 bases and J by 0 bases, with 8 bases between. The CDR3 extends over 14 amino acids. The CDR3 nucleotides are TGCGCCAGCAGCCCGACTAGTAGCACAGATACGCAGTATTTT. Translated: CASSPTSSTDTQYF.

This rearrangement joins TRBV14 to TRBJ2-2; weak D call: TRBD1 (6 bases). Looked up from germline, CDR1 is SGHDN and CDR2 is FVKESK. V dropped 4 bases and J dropped 1 base, with 10 bases sitting between them. The CDR3 loop spans 15 amino acids. The DNA of the CDR3 is TGTGCCAGCAGCCTCGACAGGAGGAACACCGGGGAGCTGTTTTTT. It yields the protein CASSLDRRNTGELFF.

V gene TRBV13 combines with J gene TRBJ2-5, with D possibly matching TRBD1 (6 bases). The CDR3 is 12 residues long. Germline CDR1 reads PRHDT; CDR2 reads FYEKMQ (reference sequence). V lost 3 bases, J lost 11 bases, and 13 bases lay in between. CDR3 region: CASSFRGQEQYF. DNA for the CDR3: TGTGCCAGCAGCTTCAGGGGCCAGGAGCAGTACTTC.

V gene TRBV27 combines with J gene TRBJ2-5; possible D gene TRBD2, 5 bases. Trimming stripped 6 bases from V and 5 bases from J, with 7 bases between. Germline V gene sequence: CDR1 MNHEY, CDR2 SMNVEV (reference sequence). The CDR3 consists of 11 residues. The DNA of the CDR3 is TGTGCCAGCAGCTCGGGGGAGACCCAGTACTTC. Amino acid sequence: CASSSGETQYF.

V gene TRBV18 combines with J gene TRBJ1-5; 9 bases align to TRBD1. Germline V gene data show CDR1 as KGHSH and CDR2 as LQKENI. J was trimmed by 3 bases and V by 4 bases; bases with no gene match: 4. CDR3 length: 15 residues. This CDR3 is CASSLGTGLNQPQHF. In nucleotides, the CDR3 is TGTGCCAGCTCACTGGGGACAGGGCTCAATCAGCCCCAGCATTTT.

The V and J genes are TRBV6-5 and TRBJ1-1; D not certain. CDR1 and CDR2 from the germline V gene are MNHEY and SVGAGI. This CDR3 has 13 residues. Trimming left V 2 bases short and J 7 bases short, with 11 bases between. This chain's CDR3 is CASSYARASEAFF. CDR3 bases: TGTGCCAGCAGTTACGCGCGCGCAAGTGAAGCTTTCTTT.

The J gene is TRBJ2-2, the V gene TRBV7-6; TRBD2 aligns across 10 bases. Losses at the gene ends were 5 bases for V and 2 bases for J; bases not matched to a gene: 14. This CDR3 comprises 19 residues. CDR1 is SGHVS, CDR2 FNYEAQ, per germline. CDR3 residues: CASSRPGTSDFLNTGELFF. For the CDR3, the DNA is TGTGCCAGCAGCCGTCCAGGGACTAGCGATTTCCTAAACACCGGGGAGCTGTTTTTT.

This clone showed up just once. V gene TRBV28 combines with J gene TRBJ1-5; D is unresolved. Germline-derived CDR1 and CDR2 are MDHEN and SYDVKM. With 6 bases removed from V and 0 bases from J, the gap between germline ends came to 18 bases. The CDR3 spans 17 residues. Written as DNA, the CDR3 is TGTGCCAGCAGACCTCCCGGTCAGGAATATAGCAATCAGCCCCAGCATTTT. Amino acids: CASRPPGQEYSNQPQHF.

CDR3 DNA: TGTGCCAGCAGCCTAGTGTCGGCTAACTATGGCTACACCTTC. Translated, it gives CASSLVSANYGYTF. This sequence joins TRBV7-9 and TRBJ1-2; D is unresolved. The CDR3 sequence is 14 residues long. Per the germline V gene, CDR1 is SEHNR and CDR2 is FQNEAQ (reference sequence). The V end was cut by 5 bases, the J end by 0 bases, with 10 bases between.

The chain uses TRBV11-1 and TRBJ2-5; either TRBD1 or TRBD2 may supply D (5 bases each). V was shortened by 5 bases and J by 2 bases, with 9 bases between the two germline ends. From germline, CDR1 is SGHAT and CDR2 FQDESV (reference sequence). The CDR3 runs 13 residues. The DNA of the CDR3 is TGTGCCAGCAGCCCCGAGGGGCAAGAGACCCAGTACTTC. As protein: CASSPEGQETQYF.

Remarks on this clone: Within the sample, other DNA sequences also encode this same CDR3. The genes are TRBV19 and TRBJ2-7; D uncertain. The CDR3 consists of 15 residues. V gave up 0 bases and J gave up 1 base, with 10 bases separating them. Germline V CDR1 and CDR2: LNHDA, SQIVND (reference sequence). The chain's CDR3 is CASSIESGISYEQYF. DNA for the CDR3: TGTGCCAGTAGTATAGAATCAGGTATATCCTACGAGCAGTACTTC.

The chain uses TRBV18 and TRBJ1-1, with 10 bases that match TRBD1. The V segment lost 3 bases and the J segment 1 base; nucleotides outside the gene matches: 5. Germline CDR1 and CDR2: KGHSH and LQKENI. The CDR3 is 16 residues long. The CDR3 nucleotides read TGTGCCAGCTCACCGGGACAGGGGTTGGAGAACACTGAAGCTTTCTTT. Translated: CASSPGQGLENTEAFF.

This clone occurred once. The chain couples TRBV27 to TRBJ2-7, with D perhaps TRBD2 (5 bases). V lost 1 base and J lost 7, with 14 bases in between. Germline CDR1 reads MNHEY; CDR2 reads SMNVEV (reference sequence). The CDR3 consists of 14 residues. The CDR3 loop is CASSLFGGLREQYF. In DNA, the CDR3 is TGTGCCAGCAGTTTATTCGGCGGGCTCAGGGAGCAGTACTTC.

The CDR3 coding sequence is TGTGCCAGCAGGGACACCGGGGAGCTGTTTTTT. The encoded protein is CASRDTGELFF. The chain carries TRBV6-5 and TRBJ2-2; D not resolved. The germline V gene encodes CDR1 MNHEY and CDR2 SVGAGI. The CDR3 length is 11 residues. Trimming cost V 6 bases and J 3 bases, with 2 bases left between them.

V is TRBV5-1 and J is TRBJ1-4; TRBD1 matches at 7 bases. CDR1 and CDR2 from the germline V gene are SGHRS and YFSETQ. With V trimmed by 3 bases and J by 4 bases, 6 bases remained unmatched. The CDR3 totals 15 residues. CDR3 residues: CASSWGDRLNEKLFF. CDR3 sequence (DNA): TGCGCCAGCAGCTGGGGGGACAGACTTAATGAAAAACTGTTTTTT.

The chain links TRBV9 to TRBJ1-4; maybe TRBD1 (6 bases). Looked up from germline, CDR1 is SGDLS and CDR2 is YYNGEE. V lost 1 base, J lost 5 bases, and 9 bases lay in between. The CDR3 totals 14 residues. CDR3: CASSVTGTNEKLFF. The DNA for the CDR3 is TGTGCCAGCAGCGTAACAGGGACGAATGAAAAACTGTTTTTT.

The rearrangement uses TRBV19 and TRBJ1-2; 11 bases map to TRBD1. Germline loops: CDR1 LNHDA, CDR2 SQIVND (reference sequence). This CDR3 has 16 residues. V shed 5 bases, J shed 4 bases, and the junction held 9 bases outside the gene matches. In nucleotides, the CDR3 is TGTGCCAGTAGTGGTTGGACAGGGGGCCTTTTCTATGGCTACACCTTC. It codes for CASSGWTGGLFYGYTF.

J is TRBJ2-7 and V is TRBV5-6; TRBD1 agrees at 9 bases. V dropped 6 bases and J dropped 4; count of bases not matched to a gene: 11. Germline assignment: CDR1 SGHDT and CDR2 YYEEEE. The CDR3 consists of 15 residues. The CDR3 DNA sequence: TGTGCCAGCACCGCCGGACAGGGGCTTGGGTACGAGCAGTACTTC. Its translation is CASTAGQGLGYEQYF.

The chain joins TRBV7-8 to TRBJ2-5; 8 bases map to TRBD1. The CDR3 is 16 amino acids. Per germline, CDR1 SGHVS and CDR2 FQNEAQ. The V and J ends lost 4 bases and 5 bases, in that order; junction bases with no gene match: 12. For the CDR3, the DNA is TGTGCCAGCAGCTACATCGGGTCAGGGGGCAAGGAGACCCAGTACTTC. It translates to CASSYIGSGGKETQYF.

The genes are TRBV6-5 and TRBJ1-2; D is ambiguous. The CDR3 contains 14 residues. Per germline, CDR1 MNHEY and CDR2 SVGAGI. Trimming shortened V by 1 base and J by 4 bases, and 10 bases separated the two germline ends. In nucleotides, the CDR3 is TGTGCCAGCAGTTACTTTCCAGCGGCCTATGGCTACACCTTC. This sequence encodes CASSYFPAAYGYTF.

V usage is TRBV5-6 and J usage is TRBJ2-1; 9 nucleotides line up with TRBD2. V shed 4 bases and J 8 bases; nucleotides not matched to a gene: 7. The CDR3 is 14 amino acids. Germline V CDR1 and CDR2: SGHDT, YYEEEE. The CDR3, as DNA: TGTGCCAGCAGCGCGGGACTAGCCATCGATGAGCAGTTCTTC. Amino acid sequence: CASSAGLAIDEQFF.

This clone was observed once. The genes are TRBV28 and TRBJ2-7; TRBD2 matches at 8 bases. Germline CDR1 reads MDHEN; CDR2 reads SYDVKM. V lost 3 bases to trimming and J lost 0 bases; unmatched junction nucleotides: 1. CDR3 length: 14 amino acids. DNA for the CDR3: TGTGCCAGCAGTTTTGCGGGAGGCTCCTACGAGCAGTACTTC. It specifies CASSFAGGSYEQYF.

The chain couples TRBV7-3 to TRBJ2-3; TRBD2 agrees at 8 bases. The CDR3 spans 16 residues. V gave up 0 bases and J gave up 3 bases; unmatched junction bases: 5. Germline-derived CDR1 and CDR2 are SGHTA and FQGTGA. In nucleotides, the CDR3 is TGTGCCAGCAGCTTAACCGGGAGGGCGATGACAGATACGCAGTATTTT. Amino acids: CASSLTGRAMTDTQYF. Filled out from reference TRBV7-3 and TRBJ2-3, the complete variable domain reads GAGVSQTPSNKVTEKGKYVELRCDPISGHTALYWYRQSLGQGPEFLIYFQGTGAADDSGLPNDRFFAVRPEGSVSTLKIQRTERGDSAVYLCASSLTGRAMTDTQYFGPGTRLTVL.

This chain uses TRBV7-9 with TRBJ2-2, with 8 positions matching TRBD1. This CDR3 is built from 15 residues. Unmatched junction bases numbered 8, after V lost 6 bases and J lost 5 bases. Germline loops: CDR1 SEHNR, CDR2 FQNEAQ (reference sequence). CDR3 DNA sequence: TGTGCCAGCAGGGACAGGGACAGTTTTACCGGGGAGCTGTTTTTT. Translated, it gives CASRDRDSFTGELFF.

This chain uses TRBV9 with TRBJ1-1; tentative D call: TRBD1 (5 bases). The V and J ends lost 5 bases and 8 bases respectively, with 13 bases between them. CDR3 length: 12 amino acids. Germline assignment: CDR1 SGDLS and CDR2 YYNGEE. The CDR3 DNA reads TGTGCCAGCAGAGATATGACAGCAGAAGCTTTCTTT. This codes for CASRDMTAEAFF.

This chain connects TRBV7-8 to TRBJ2-1; unclear D gene. The length of the CDR3 is 15 residues. Deletions cut 1 base from V and 8 bases from J, with 15 bases between. In germline, CDR1 is SGHVS, CDR2 FQNEAQ. In DNA form, the CDR3 reads TGTGCCAGCAGCTTAGTGGTCCTAGGGTTCCATGAGCAGTTCTTC. This gives the protein CASSLVVLGFHEQFF.